These T cell receptor beta chains were read from a single sample in a study of beta chain features in type 1 diabetes. Data came from immunoSEQ multiplex PCR; TCRdb stores just in-frame clones and leaves some out. The data show some 400,000 clones, roughly 15% seen once. The sample consisted of naive CD4+ T cells from blood. The receptors derive from a young woman in good health. Each CDR3 is given with its conserved first and last residue. D genes are given only for firm matches. Rows may omit the clone size; those that give it use once, few, many or a size class.

TRBJ2-3 TRBD1 few TRBV9 CASSASDRVDTQYF TGTGCCAGCAGCGCATCCGACAGGGTAGATACGCAGTATTTT
TRBJ2-6 TRBD1 few TRBV2 CANDRGSGANVLTF TGTGCCAACGACAGGGGTAGTGGGGCCAACGTCCTGACTTTC
TRBJ2-1 TRBD2 - TRBV29-1 CSVGGTSGRGFEQFF TGCAGCGTCGGGGGGACTAGCGGGAGGGGGTTTGAGCAGTTCTTC
TRBJ1-2 - few TRBV30 CAANSQVDYGYTF TGTGCCGCCAACTCCCAGGTTGACTATGGCTACACCTTC
TRBJ1-1 - few TRBV4-2 CASSSSDNMNTEAFF TGTGCCAGCAGTTCGTCTGACAATATGAACACTGAAGCTTTCTTT
TRBJ1-4 - - TRBV2 CASSRSGDFANEKLFF TGTGCCAGCAGTCGCTCAGGGGATTTCGCTAATGAAAAACTGTTTTTT
TRBJ2-7 - - TRBV7-3 CASSLSGISSYEQYF TGTGCCAGCAGCTTAAGCGGGATAAGCTCCTACGAGCAGTACTTC
TRBJ2-5 - - TRBV9 CASSVAEVYYQETQYF TGTGCCAGCAGCGTAGCAGAGGTCTACTATCAAGAGACCCAGTACTTC
TRBJ2-1 - few TRBV30 CAWSVSPFRSEQFF TGTGCCTGGAGTGTAAGCCCCTTCCGTAGTGAGCAGTTCTTC
TRBJ1-1 - - TRBV9 CASSVTGMNTEAFF TGTGCCAGCAGCGTGACAGGTATGAACACTGAAGCTTTCTTT
TRBJ2-7 - - TRBV5-5 CASSSTGMTYEQYF TGTGCCAGCAGCTCGACAGGCATGACCTACGAGCAGTACTTC
TRBJ1-1 - - TRBV30 CAWSLQTNTEAFF TGTGCCTGGAGTTTACAGACGAACACTGAAGCTTTCTTT
TRBJ1-1 - few TRBV30 CACQGLAFF TGTGCCTGTCAGGGTCTAGCTTTCTTT
TRBJ2-1 - - TRBV30 CAWSVWKAGIDEQFF TGTGCCTGGAGTGTATGGAAAGCGGGTATCGATGAGCAGTTCTTC
TRBJ2-1 - few TRBV30 CAWSGVSNEQFF TGTGCCTGGAGTGGAGTTTCAAATGAGCAGTTCTTC
TRBJ2-5 - - TRBV11-2 CASSPTGTQYF TGTGCCAGCAGCCCGACAGGGACCCAGTACTTC